This T cell receptor beta chain emerged from a study of shared clonotypes between healthy human individuals. The study, taken as a whole, reports: The study generally estimated greater richness for naive than memory subsets.

As to this clone: Its antigen remains unidentified.

Assay execution proceeded at the deep level. The genomic DNA of each subset was split evenly across several immunoSEQ plates. Original methodology: Filtering differed since immunoSEQ provided only junctions, with no quality scores. This table comes from immunoSEQ multiplex PCR, and its TCRdb copy is limited to in-frame clones, with some not included. The DNA was the basis for D and trimming; V, J and clone size are from that table. The table shows millions of clones, with 90% to 95% occurring only once. The germline CDR1 and CDR2 sequences are SGHRS and YFSETQ. Trimming left V 0 bases short and J 10 bases short, with 19 bases between. The length of the CDR3 is 15 residues.

The rearrangement uses TRBV5-1 and TRBJ1-1; D not resolved. The sequencing sample was made of naive CD4+ T cells sorted from blood. Subset indicated: CD45RA+ positively selected. This TCR was recovered from a young man in good health. CDR3 nucleotides: TGCGCCAGCAGCTTGGGAGCTAGTGAAACTGGGAGAGCTTTCTTT. As protein: CASSLGASETGRAFF.